This TCR beta chain is drawn from a study of monozygotic twins with inflammatory bowel disease. Findings of the study overall: None of the different T cell subtypes could be distinguished from one another. Variability in patient repertoires may have come partly from differing immunosuppressive treatments.

TCRdb processed the 5' RACE reads again and assigns one entry to each CDR3 protein, with no DNA. The table counts about 300,000 distinct CDR3 sequences; 5% to 6% lies in the top ten. The CDR3 covers 13 residues. Germline lookup yields CDR1 MNHNY and CDR2 SVGAGI (reference sequence). Notes on this clonotype: Its antigen is still unknown.

The gene calls are TRBV6-6 and TRBJ2-7. The sequenced sample was blood. The receptor was derived from a human donor with ulcerative colitis or Crohn's disease, or a healthy co-twin of an affected twin (not recorded which). This CDR3 is CASSSGNSYEQYF.